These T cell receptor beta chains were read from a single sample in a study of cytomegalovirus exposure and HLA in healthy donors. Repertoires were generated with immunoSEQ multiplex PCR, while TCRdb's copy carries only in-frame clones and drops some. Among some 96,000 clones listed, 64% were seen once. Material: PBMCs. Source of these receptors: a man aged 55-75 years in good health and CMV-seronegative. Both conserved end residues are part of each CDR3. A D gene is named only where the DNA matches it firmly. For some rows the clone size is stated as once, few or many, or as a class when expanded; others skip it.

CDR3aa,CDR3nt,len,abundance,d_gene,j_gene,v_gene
CASSKTGSGLVSTDTQYF,TGTGCCAGCAGTAAGACAGGATCGGGACTAGTGAGCACAGATACGCAGTATTTT,18,-,TRBD2,TRBJ2-3,TRBV27
CASSRNRDRGGYTF,TGTGCCAGCAGCCGGAACCGGGACAGGGGAGGCTACACCTTC,14,-,TRBD1,TRBJ1-2,TRBV6-5
CASSLSSTSGEQYF,TGTGCCAGCAGCTTATCTAGTACCAGCGGGGAGCAGTACTTC,14,few,-,TRBJ2-7,TRBV7-2
CASSTTGASQETQYF,TGTGCCAGCTCTACTACAGGGGCTTCCCAAGAGACCCAGTACTTC,15,-,TRBD1,TRBJ2-5,TRBV18
CASSLVLAAYNEQFF,TGTGCCAGCAGTTTGGTACTAGCGGCCTACAATGAGCAGTTCTTC,15,once,TRBD2,TRBJ2-1,TRBV28
CACKNPQGRNSGANVLTF,TGTGCCTGCAAGAACCCACAGGGAAGGAACTCTGGGGCCAACGTCCTGACTTTC,18,-,-,TRBJ2-6,TRBV30
CAWSFAGVGNTIYF,TGTGCCTGGAGTTTTGCAGGGGTCGGAAACACCATATATTTT,14,-,-,TRBJ1-3,TRBV30
CASSSFGTGERGANVLTF,TGTGCCAGCAGTTCCTTCGGGACAGGGGAGAGAGGGGCCAACGTCCTGACTTTC,18,-,TRBD1,TRBJ2-6,TRBV5-6
CASSLGFTESYEQYF,TGTGCCAGCAGCTTAGGGTTCACAGAGTCCTACGAGCAGTACTTC,15,few,-,TRBJ2-7,TRBV13
CASYREDDYGYTF,TGTGCCAGTTACAGGGAAGATGACTATGGCTACACCTTC,13,-,-,TRBJ1-2,TRBV28
CASSLQDLRSNTEAFF,TGCGCCAGCAGCTTGCAGGACTTACGGTCAAACACTGAAGCTTTCTTT,16,-,-,TRBJ1-1,TRBV5-1
CASFSGSSYNEQFF,TGTGCCAGTTTTAGCGGGAGCTCCTACAATGAGCAGTTCTTC,14,-,TRBD2,TRBJ2-1,TRBV7-9
CASQGQTQETQYF,TGTGCTAGCCAGGGGCAGACCCAAGAGACCCAGTACTTC,13,-,-,TRBJ2-5,TRBV12-5
CASSVSGTPSYEQYF,TGTGCCAGCAGCGTTAGCGGGACTCCCTCCTACGAGCAGTACTTC,15,-,TRBD2,TRBJ2-7,TRBV9
CASSKQRGPDYGYTF,TGTGCCAGCAGTAAACAAAGGGGGCCAGACTATGGCTACACCTTC,15,-,TRBD1,TRBJ1-2,TRBV2
CSVRDSSNTGELFF,TGCAGCGTGAGGGACAGCTCGAACACCGGGGAGCTGTTTTTT,14,-,TRBD1,TRBJ2-2,TRBV29-1
CASSFPITPPGVLPSHLYGYTF,TGTGCCAGCAGTTTCCCCATTACGCCCCCGGGGGTCCTCCCCTCCCACTTATATGGCTACACCTTC,22,-,-,TRBJ1-2,TRBV6-8
CASSLGTSNTEAFF,TGTGCCAGCAGTCTTGGGACATCGAACACTGAAGCTTTCTTT,14,-,-,TRBJ1-1,TRBV7-3
CASRMGGRNQPQHF,TGTGCCAGCAGAATGGGCGGGCGCAATCAGCCCCAGCATTTT,14,-,-,TRBJ1-5,TRBV6-5
CASSLQGAKNIQYF,TGTGCCAGCAGCCTCCAGGGCGCCAAAAACATTCAGTACTTC,14,-,-,TRBJ2-4,TRBV7-9
CASSFGQDTDTQYF,TGCGCCAGCAGTTTCGGACAGGACACAGATACGCAGTATTTT,14,-,TRBD1,TRBJ2-3,TRBV5-1
CASSQYINRGPNEQFF,TGTGCCAGCAGTCAATATATCAACAGGGGACCCAATGAGCAGTTCTTC,16,-,TRBD1,TRBJ2-1,TRBV28
CSSSLTGLQPQHF,TGTTCCAGCAGCCTTACAGGGTTACAGCCCCAGCATTTT,13,few,-,TRBJ1-5,TRBV7-9
CASQGAWEGYTF,TGTGCCAGCCAGGGGGCCTGGGAGGGCTACACCTTC,12,once,TRBD1,TRBJ1-2,TRBV6-5
CASGLVGVGYEQYF,TGTGCTAGTGGTTTGGTGGGAGTAGGGTACGAGCAGTACTTC,14,-,-,TRBJ2-7,TRBV12-5
CASSPTRDSSSGYTF,TGTGCCAGCAGCCCTACCCGGGACAGTTCGAGCGGCTACACCTTC,15,-,TRBD1,TRBJ1-2,TRBV7-3
CASRKDYSGANVLTF,TGTGCCAGCCGAAAAGACTACTCTGGGGCCAACGTCCTGACTTTC,15,-,-,TRBJ2-6,TRBV9
CASSAGTGNQPQHF,TGTGCCAGCAGCGCCGGGACAGGTAATCAGCCCCAGCATTTT,14,-,TRBD1,TRBJ1-5,TRBV5-4
CASSLSLGVNTEAFF,TGTGCCAGTAGCCTCTCGTTAGGGGTCAACACTGAAGCTTTCTTT,15,-,-,TRBJ1-1,TRBV19
CASSLVGRSTGELFF,TGTGCCAGCAGCTTAGTGGGCAGAAGTACCGGGGAGCTGTTTTTT,15,few,-,TRBJ2-2,TRBV7-2
CASSPLGGHSPLHF,TGTGCCAGCAGTCCGTTAGGGGGCCATTCACCCCTCCACTTT,14,few,TRBD1,TRBJ1-6,TRBV28
CASSQGRSGGAYEQFF,TGCGCCAGCAGCCAAGGGCGGAGCGGGGGGGCGTATGAGCAGTTCTTC,16,-,TRBD2,TRBJ2-1,TRBV4-1
CASSYSLDRSTDTQYF,TGTGCCAGCAGTTACTCTCTGGACAGAAGCACAGATACGCAGTATTTT,16,-,-,TRBJ2-3,TRBV6-5
CASSASGLYGYTF,TGTGCCAGCAGTGCCTCGGGGTTATATGGCTACACCTTC,13,-,-,TRBJ1-2,TRBV28
CASSYTRGKSNQPQHF,TGTGCCAGCAGTTACACCAGGGGAAAAAGCAATCAGCCCCAGCATTTT,16,-,-,TRBJ1-5,TRBV6-5
CASSGDRAKPSYEQYF,TGTGCCAGCAGCGGGGACAGGGCGAAGCCCTCCTACGAGCAGTACTTC,16,-,TRBD1,TRBJ2-7,TRBV5-6
CATSRGSGSAGNTIYF,TGTGCCACCAGCAGAGGGTCGGGATCAGCAGGAAACACCATATATTTT,16,-,-,TRBJ1-3,TRBV15
CASSSRGGEAFF,TGTGCCAGCAGCTCGCGGGGGGGTGAAGCTTTCTTT,12,-,-,TRBJ1-1,TRBV5-4
CASSSRDRDRAFF,TGTGCCAGTAGTTCCCGGGACAGGGATCGGGCTTTCTTT,13,once,TRBD1,TRBJ1-1,TRBV19
CASSQTAYEQYF,TGTGCCAGCAGCCAAACGGCCTACGAGCAGTACTTC,12,-,-,TRBJ2-7,TRBV7-2
CATSRDSGVGETQYF,TGTGCCACCAGCAGAGATTCCGGGGTGGGAGAGACCCAGTACTTC,15,-,-,TRBJ2-5,TRBV15
CATSRDVSLAAHRYF,TGTGCCACCAGCAGAGATGTCTCGCTAGCGGCGCACCGGTATTTT,15,-,TRBD2,TRBJ2-3,TRBV15
CASSLAGTQKETQYF,TGCGCCAGCAGCTTGGCCGGGACACAAAAAGAGACCCAGTACTTC,15,-,-,TRBJ2-5,TRBV5-1
CASSAHQGTNTEAFF,TGTGCCAGCAGTGCACATCAGGGAACGAACACTGAAGCTTTCTTT,15,-,-,TRBJ1-1,TRBV2
CASSPRREGSTDTQYF,TGTGCCAGCAGCCCCCGGCGGGAGGGCAGCACAGATACGCAGTATTTT,16,-,TRBD2,TRBJ2-3,TRBV11-2
CASSYSYRDRNTEAFF,TGTGCCAGCAGTTACTCATACCGGGACAGGAACACTGAAGCTTTCTTT,16,-,TRBD1,TRBJ1-1,TRBV6-5